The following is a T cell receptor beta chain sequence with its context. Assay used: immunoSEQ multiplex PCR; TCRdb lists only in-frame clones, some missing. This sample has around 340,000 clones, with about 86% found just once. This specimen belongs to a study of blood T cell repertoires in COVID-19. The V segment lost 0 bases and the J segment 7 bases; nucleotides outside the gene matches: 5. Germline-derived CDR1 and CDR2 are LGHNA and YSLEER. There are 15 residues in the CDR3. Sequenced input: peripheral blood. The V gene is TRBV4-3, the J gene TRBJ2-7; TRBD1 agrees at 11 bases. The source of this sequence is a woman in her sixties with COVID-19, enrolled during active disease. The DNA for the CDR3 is TGCGCCAGCAGCCAAGATGGGACAGGGGGAAGAGAGCAGTACTTC. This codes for CASSQDGTGGREQYF.